The clone carrying this T cell receptor beta chain was seen ten or more times. The antigen is not known. The data were taken from a study of T cells in Graves' hyperthyroidism and ophthalmopathy. The TCR beta CDR3 regions underwent amplification using RNA transcripts as the source. The TCR CDR3 was amplified in a first-round RT-PCR using the HTBI primer set. TCRdb re-called the multiplex PCR reads with MiXCR, one entry per CDR3 protein. The data contain over 500,000 distinct CDR3 sequences, 17% of them singletons. Trimming removed 8 bases from V and 4 bases from J, with 9 bases in between. CDR3 size: 12 residues. CDR1 is SEHNR, CDR2 FQNEAQ, per germline (reference sequence). Researchers barred patients who had uncontrolled infection, other autoimmune disease, pregnancy or lactation. On the basis of clinical symptoms, serum thyroxine and TRAb, thyroid ultrasound and orbital computed tomography, diagnoses were made.

Study results and limitations: Clonotypes that were expanded in thyroid above 0.001 mostly appeared in blood too.

Sequencing used blood. The rearrangement joins TRBV7-9 to TRBJ2-1; possibly TRBD2 for D (7 bases). This TCR came from a woman aged 18-29 years with Graves' ophthalmopathy. CDR3 sequence reads: CASGGAYNEQFF. CDR3 nucleotides: TGTGCCAGCGGGGGGGCATACAATGAGCAGTTCTTC.